Presented here are 15 T cell receptor beta chains from one specimen sequenced in a study of T cell changes during pregnancy in multiple sclerosis. Measured with immunoSEQ multiplex PCR; TCRdb has only the in-frame clones, and not every one. The data contain around 80,000 clones, approximately 93% of them seen just once; the ten biggest clones take up approximately 0.92%. Specimen: peripheral blood, collected in the second trimester of pregnancy. The receptors were sampled from a female donor in good health, enrolled as a control in a pregnancy study.

The CDR3: CASSLARAYGYTF. CDR3 nucleotides: TGTGCCAGCAGTTTAGCCAGGGCGTATGGCTACACCTTC. The genes are TRBV28 and TRBJ1-2; a weak D match, TRBD1 (5 bases). The CDR3 covers 13 residues. V was trimmed by 2 bases and J by 5 bases, leaving 9 bases between them. CDR1 is MDHEN, CDR2 SYDVKM, per germline.

The chain has TRBV9 and TRBJ2-3; 8 bases line up with TRBD2. Trimming took 2 bases from V and 2 from J; bases not matched to a gene: 7. There are 16 residues in the CDR3. Germline CDR1 and CDR2: SGDLS and YYNGEE. CDR3: CASSVYGRGSTDTQYF. The CDR3 DNA follows: TGTGCCAGCAGCGTTTACGGGAGGGGGTCCACAGATACGCAGTATTTT.

V gene TRBV5-5 combines with J gene TRBJ1-1, with unresolved D. The CDR3 has 14 residues. Trimming pared 0 bases from V and 1 base from J, leaving 7 bases between. The germline gives CDR1 SGHKS, CDR2 YYEKEE (reference sequence). The CDR3 DNA reads TGTGCCAGCAGCTTGGGACACCCGAACACTGAAGCTTTCTTT. Translation: CASSLGHPNTEAFF.

This clone was counted once. The chain uses TRBV7-6 and TRBJ2-1; perhaps TRBD2 as D (5 bases). Germline V CDR1 and CDR2: SGHVS, FNYEAQ. V lost 5 bases to trimming and J lost 1 base, with 12 bases between them. The CDR3 is made up of 15 amino acids. The CDR3: CASSRLTGSYNEQFF. The DNA of the CDR3 is TGTGCCAGCAGCAGACTAACGGGTTCCTACAATGAGCAGTTCTTC.

V gene TRBV5-6 combines with J gene TRBJ2-2; the D gene is possibly TRBD1 (6 bases). Germline lookup yields CDR1 SGHDT and CDR2 YYEEEE. Between the trimmed V and J ends, which lost 2 bases and 1 base, there was a span of 12 bases. This CDR3 is 16 amino acids long. CDR3 protein: CASSLTGWGNTGELFF. In DNA, the CDR3 is TGTGCCAGCAGCTTAACAGGGTGGGGGAACACCGGGGAGCTGTTTTTT.

This clone appeared once. This chain joins TRBV11-1 and TRBJ2-1; D is unclear. V was cut by 9 bases and J by 3 bases, with 9 bases left in between. Germline V gene data show CDR1 as SGHAT and CDR2 as FQDESV (reference sequence). The CDR3 loop spans 12 amino acids. The CDR3 sequence is CASKPNYNEQFF. CDR3 nucleotides: TGTGCCAGTAAGCCTAACTACAATGAGCAGTTCTTC.

The chain combines TRBV6-6 with TRBJ2-3; 9 bases map to TRBD2. Germline V lookup: CDR1 MNHNY, CDR2 SVGAGI (reference sequence). Trimming took 4 bases from V and 0 from J; bases not matched to a gene: 2. The CDR3 extends over 15 amino acids. The CDR3 DNA reads TGTGCCAGCAGTTCTAGCGGGATAAGCACAGATACGCAGTATTTT. Protein product: CASSSSGISTDTQYF.

There are a few counts of this clone. Here the CDR3 DNA reads TGCGCCAGCAGTGAGCTCGTAGGCAGGGAGGACACTGAAGCTTTCTTT. It translates to CASSELVGREDTEAFF. The chain recombines TRBV10-2 with TRBJ1-1; D is perhaps TRBD1 (5 bases). This CDR3 spans 16 amino acids. V was pared by 2 bases and J by 3 bases, with 16 bases between. The V gene's germline CDR1 is WSHSY and CDR2 SAAADI.

J is TRBJ2-3 and V is TRBV18, with 10 bases matching TRBD1. Germline V gives CDR1 KGHSH, CDR2 LQKENI. The CDR3 sequence is 15 residues long. J lost 2 bases, V lost 3 bases, and 2 bases had no gene match. In DNA, the CDR3 is TGTGCCAGCTCACCCGGGACAGGGGACACAGATACGCAGTATTTT. Translated: CASSPGTGDTDTQYF. Full variable domain (outside the CDR3, taken from reference TRBV18 and TRBJ2-3): NAGVMQNPRHLVRRRGQEARLRCSPMKGHSHVYWYRQLPEEGLKFMVYLQKENIIDESGMPKERFSAEFPKEGPSILRIQQVVRGDSAAYFCASSPGTGDTDTQYFGPGTRLTVL.

J is TRBJ1-1 and V is TRBV28; D uncertain. Germline V CDR1 and CDR2: MDHEN, SYDVKM. The CDR3 contains 13 residues. V lost 5 bases to trimming and J lost 4 bases, with 11 bases between them. CDR3: CASSPLTGTEAFF. The CDR3 DNA sequence: TGTGCCAGCAGTCCCCTGACGGGCACTGAAGCTTTCTTT.

V and J are TRBV27 and TRBJ2-1, with TRBD2 matching over 13 bases. CDR3 length equals 16 residues. Looked up from germline, CDR1 is MNHEY and CDR2 is SMNVEV (reference sequence). V shed 5 bases, J shed 4 bases, and the junction held 5 bases outside the gene matches. The CDR3: CASSPWTSGSYNEQFF. CDR3 coding DNA: TGTGCCAGCAGTCCGTGGACTAGCGGGAGTTACAATGAGCAGTTCTTC.

A remark on this clone: This specimen includes other DNA sequences encoding the same CDR3. The chain employs TRBV28 and TRBJ1-2, with TRBD1 identical over 8 bases. The CDR3 length is 13 residues. Per the germline V gene, CDR1 is MDHEN and CDR2 is SYDVKM. V lost 6 bases to trimming and J lost 7 bases; unmatched junction nucleotides: 7. As DNA, the CDR3 is TGTGCCAGCAGCCCGGACAGGGTGGGTGGCTACACCTTC. Translating gives CASSPDRVGGYTF.

The CDR3: CASRSGTPVDEQYF. The CDR3 bases are TGTGCCAGCAGGTCCGGGACACCCGTAGACGAGCAGTACTTC. V gene TRBV28 combines with J gene TRBJ2-7; the D gene is possibly TRBD1 (6 bases). This CDR3 has 14 amino acids. The V gene's germline CDR1 is MDHEN and CDR2 SYDVKM. V gave up 6 bases and J gave up 5 bases, with 17 bases separating them. The full variable domain, in which reference TRBV28 and TRBJ2-7 provide the parts outside the CDR3, is DVKVTQSSRYLVKRTGEKVFLECVQDMDHENMFWYRQDPGLGLRLIYFSYDVKMKEKGDIPEGYSVSREKKERFSLILESASTNQTSMYLCASRSGTPVDEQYFGPGTRLTVT.

The gene calls are TRBV7-2 and TRBJ2-7, with D unclear. This CDR3 contains 15 residues. V dropped 5 bases and J dropped 0 bases, with 14 bases sitting between them. Germline V gene lookup returns CDR1 SGHTA and CDR2 FQGNSA. The CDR3 here is CASSVLFSPSYEQYF. CDR3 bases: TGTGCCAGCAGCGTACTCTTTAGCCCCTCCTACGAGCAGTACTTC.

The rearrangement links TRBV28 to TRBJ2-3; D unclear. Trimming stripped 2 bases from V and 6 bases from J, with 6 bases between. Germline V gives CDR1 MDHEN, CDR2 SYDVKM. The CDR3 is 12 residues long. The CDR3 sequence is CASSLIGDTQYF. For the CDR3, the DNA is TGTGCCAGCAGTTTAATTGGCGATACGCAGTATTTT.